The sample holds a few counts of the clone carrying this T cell receptor beta chain. The data belong to a study of identical twins. This CDR3 is built from 13 residues. Germline CDR1 reads DFQATT; CDR2 reads SNEGSKA (reference sequence). Trimming removed 1 base from V and 2 bases from J, with 5 bases in between. Via MiXCR, TCRdb re-called the 5' RACE reads, giving one row per CDR3 protein. The sample lists hundreds of thousands of distinct CDR3 sequences; about 20% were seen once. The same specimen was also included in a second study, on yellow fever vaccine responses in identical twins.

The sample comprised CD4+ T cells sorted from blood. The sequence came from a woman aged 18-29 years in good health. This chain links TRBV20-1 with TRBJ2-2; D gene unclear. CDR3 nucleotide sequence: TGCAGTGCTAGAGCTGTAAACACCGGGGAGCTGTTTTTT. It specifies CSARAVNTGELFF.